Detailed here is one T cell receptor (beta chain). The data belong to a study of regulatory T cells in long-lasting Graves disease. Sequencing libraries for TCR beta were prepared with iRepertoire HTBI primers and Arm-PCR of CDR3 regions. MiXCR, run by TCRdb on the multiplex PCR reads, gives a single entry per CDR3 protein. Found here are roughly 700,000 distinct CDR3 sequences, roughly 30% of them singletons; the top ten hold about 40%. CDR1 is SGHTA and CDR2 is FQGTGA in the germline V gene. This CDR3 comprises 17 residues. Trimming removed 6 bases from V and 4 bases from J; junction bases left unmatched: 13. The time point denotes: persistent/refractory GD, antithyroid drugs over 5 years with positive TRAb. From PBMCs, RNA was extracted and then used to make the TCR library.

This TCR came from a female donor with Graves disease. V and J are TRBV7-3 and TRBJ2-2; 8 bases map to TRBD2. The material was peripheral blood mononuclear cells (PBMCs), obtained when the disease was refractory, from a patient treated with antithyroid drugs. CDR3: CASSLRGGRLITGELFF. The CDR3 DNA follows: TGTGCCAGCAGTCTTCGGGGGGGGCGGTTGATCACCGGGGAGCTGTTTTTT.